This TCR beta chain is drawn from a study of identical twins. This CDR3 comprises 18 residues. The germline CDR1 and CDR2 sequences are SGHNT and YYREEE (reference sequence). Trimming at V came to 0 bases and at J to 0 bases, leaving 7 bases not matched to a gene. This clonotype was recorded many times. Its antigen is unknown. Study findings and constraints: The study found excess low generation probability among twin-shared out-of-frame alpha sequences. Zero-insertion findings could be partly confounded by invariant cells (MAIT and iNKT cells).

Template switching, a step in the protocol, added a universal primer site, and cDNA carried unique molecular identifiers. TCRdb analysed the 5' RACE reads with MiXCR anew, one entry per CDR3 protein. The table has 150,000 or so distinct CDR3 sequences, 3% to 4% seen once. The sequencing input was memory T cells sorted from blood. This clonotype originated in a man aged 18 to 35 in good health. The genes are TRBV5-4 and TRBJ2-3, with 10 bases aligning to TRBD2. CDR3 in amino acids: CASSLAPILAGSTDTQYF. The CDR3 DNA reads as TGTGCCAGCAGCTTGGCCCCGATACTAGCGGGGAGCACAGATACGCAGTATTTT.